This T cell receptor (beta chain) was retrieved from a study of T-cell memory formation after mild COVID-19. V was clipped by 5 bases and J by 4 bases; unmatched bases: 8. In germline, CDR1 is DFQATT, CDR2 SNEGSKA (reference sequence). The CDR3 has 15 residues. From the 5' RACE reads, TCRdb called clonotypes with MiXCR, one entry per CDR3 protein. Of hundreds of thousands of distinct CDR3 sequences in the sample, nearly 25% were seen once. The receptor comes from an adult woman who had mild COVID-19 (a few samples of this study predate the infection). Cell type and time point are not known. Sequenced: PBMCs or a T cell subset sorted from them (not recorded which). The chain employs TRBV20-1 and TRBJ1-1; 12 bases line up with TRBD1. The CDR3 loop reads CSAHRDRGRGTEAFF. Here the CDR3 DNA reads TGCAGTGCTCACCGGGACAGGGGGCGAGGCACTGAAGCTTTCTTT.